What follows are 22 T cell receptor beta chains derived from one specimen sequenced in a study of blood T cell repertoires in COVID-19. TCRdb keeps only in-frame clones here, not all; method: immunoSEQ multiplex PCR. This sample has 200,000 to 250,000 clones, with roughly nine tenths found just once. Specimen: PBMCs or T cells enriched from blood (not recorded which). The receptors were gathered from a woman younger than 45 who had recovered from COVID-19.

The chain is built from TRBV19 and TRBJ2-7, with TRBD1 as a possible D gene (6 bases). The germline gives CDR1 LNHDA, CDR2 SQIVND (reference sequence). The V end was cut by 6 bases, the J end by 4 bases, with 13 bases between. This CDR3 contains 13 residues. The CDR3 loop is CASSPPTGYEQYF. CDR3 nucleotide sequence: TGTGCCAGTAGCCCACCGACAGGTTACGAGCAGTACTTC. Based on the CDR3 plus reference TRBV19 and TRBJ2-7, the full variable domain is DGGITQSPKYLFRKEGQNVTLSCEQNLNHDAMYWYRQDPGQGLRLIYYSQIVNDFQKGDIAEGYSVSREKKESFPLTVTSAQKNPTAFYLCASSPPTGYEQYFGPGTRLTVT.

This rearrangement joins TRBV7-2 to TRBJ2-1; 9 nucleotides agree with TRBD2. Unmatched junction bases numbered 9, after V lost 2 bases and J lost 4 bases. From germline, CDR1 is SGHTA and CDR2 FQGNSA. There are 17 residues in the CDR3. CDR3 DNA: TGTGCCAGCAGCTTAAGAATCGCGGGGGGGAGATACAATGAGCAGTTCTTC. The encoded protein is CASSLRIAGGRYNEQFF.

The CDR3 DNA sequence: TGCGCCAGCAGCCGCCCTTCCGGGGGGGCGAACACCGGGGAGCTGTTTTTT. Translation gives CASSRPSGGANTGELFF. The genes are TRBV4-1 and TRBJ2-2; 8 bases map to TRBD2. With 4 bases clipped from V and 0 bases from J, the junction kept 7 bases outside the gene matches. The CDR3 runs 17 residues. Germline lookup yields CDR1 MGHRA and CDR2 YSYEKL.

The chain combines TRBV9 with TRBJ2-1, with 9 bases that match TRBD2. This CDR3 contains 17 residues. CDR1 is SGDLS and CDR2 is YYNGEE in the germline V gene. The V gene end was trimmed by 0 bases and the J gene end by 8 bases; junction bases not matched to a gene: 12. In DNA form, the CDR3 reads TGTGCCAGCAGCGTAGTGGGGGCGCGGGGGGGCGCCTATGAGCAGTTCTTC. Encoded protein: CASSVVGARGGAYEQFF.

This clone was seen a handful of times. V usage is TRBV5-6 and J usage is TRBJ1-3, with D unresolved. V was cut by 4 bases and J by 7 bases, with 6 bases left in between. Germline V gene data show CDR1 as SGHDT and CDR2 as YYEEEE. This CDR3 is 11 amino acids long. The CDR3 DNA reads TGTGCCAGCAGCGAGTCGAACACCATATATTTT. It codes for CASSESNTIYF. Looking up the rest from reference TRBV5-6 and TRBJ1-3 gives the full variable domain: DAGVTQSPTHLIKTRGQQVTLRCSPKSGHDTVSWYQQALGQGPQFIFQYYEEEERQRGNFPDRFSGHQFPNYSSELNVNALLLGDSALYLCASSESNTIYFGEGSWLTVV.

The chain joins TRBV5-1 to TRBJ2-7; 8 bases match TRBD1. The CDR3 is 14 residues long. CDR1 and CDR2 from the germline V gene are SGHRS and YFSETQ. Trimming removed 4 bases from V and 3 bases from J; junction bases left unmatched: 6. In DNA form, the CDR3 reads TGCGCCAGCAGCCCACTGGGACAGGACTACGAGCAGTACTTC. Translation gives CASSPLGQDYEQYF.

The CDR3 loop is CASGQNQPQHF. The CDR3 DNA follows: TGTGCCAGTGGACAGAATCAGCCCCAGCATTTT. The V call is TRBV19, the J call TRBJ1-5; a possible D gene is TRBD1 (6 bases). The CDR3 runs 11 residues. In germline, CDR1 is LNHDA, CDR2 SQIVND (reference sequence). The V end lost 8 bases, the J end lost 4 bases, and 6 bases lay between the germline ends.

The CDR3 nucleotides are TGTGCCAGCAGCTTAGCGTTGGGCTACAAAGTACACTATGGCTACACCTTC. This codes for CASSLALGYKVHYGYTF. The V and J genes are TRBV7-9 and TRBJ1-2; D ambiguous. The germline V gene encodes CDR1 SEHNR and CDR2 FQNEAQ (reference sequence). There are 17 residues in the CDR3. V was shortened by 0 bases and J by 3 bases, with 17 bases between the two germline ends.

The CDR3, as DNA: TGCGCCAGCAGCTTGGATTTGGAGGGCTACTCTGGAAACACCATATATTTT. Encoded protein: CASSLDLEGYSGNTIYF. V usage is TRBV5-1 and J usage is TRBJ1-3, with unresolved D. V shed 0 bases and J shed 0 bases, with 13 bases lying between them. This CDR3 is built from 17 residues. Germline V CDR1 and CDR2: SGHRS, YFSETQ.

The sample holds one count of this clone. The chain employs TRBV9 and TRBJ2-3, with TRBD2 matching 9 bases. CDR1 SGDLS and CDR2 YYNGEE come from the germline V gene. The CDR3 runs to 14 residues. V trimming: 2 bases; J trimming: 6 bases; junction bases outside the gene matches: 4. This CDR3 is CASSVASGVDTQYF. The CDR3 bases are TGTGCCAGCAGCGTGGCTAGCGGGGTTGATACGCAGTATTTT. The full variable domain, rest sourced from reference TRBV9 and TRBJ2-3, is DSGVTQTPKHLITATGQRVTLRCSPRSGDLSVYWYQQSLDQGLQFLIQYYNGEERAKGNILERFSAQQFPDLHSELNLSSLELGDSALYFCASSVASGVDTQYFGPGTRLTVL.

The gene calls are TRBV6-2 or TRBV6-3 and TRBJ1-5; TRBD1 aligns across 9 bases. The CDR3 sequence is 16 residues long. CDR1 and CDR2 from the germline V gene are MNHEY and SVGEGT. V trimming: 2 bases; J trimming: 3 bases; junction bases outside the gene matches: 5. In DNA form, the CDR3 reads TGTGCCAGCAGTTACGCGGGACAGGGCGCCAATCAGCCCCAGCATTTT. Translation: CASSYAGQGANQPQHF.

This chain links TRBV29-1 with TRBJ1-4; unclear D gene. From germline, CDR1 is SQVTM and CDR2 ANQGSEA. The germline V and J ends were trimmed by 1 base and 10 bases, with 7 bases remaining between them. The CDR3 has 11 amino acids. The CDR3 is CSVEVSGKLFF. The CDR3 coding sequence is TGCAGCGTTGAAGTGAGTGGAAAACTGTTTTTT.

A note on this clone: The same CDR3 is also encoded by other DNA sequences in this sample. The CDR3 nucleotides read TGTGCCAGCTCACCAAGACAAACTAGCACAGATACGCAGTATTTT. It codes for CASSPRQTSTDTQYF. The chain joins TRBV18 to TRBJ2-3; D is ambiguous. The CDR3 loop spans 15 amino acids. The ends were cut back, 2 bases at V and 0 bases at J, with 9 bases in the middle. The V gene's germline CDR1 is KGHSH and CDR2 LQKENI.

CDR3 residues: CASSPTGGPAYEQYF. The CDR3 DNA reads as TGCGCCAGCAGCCCCACGGGGGGGCCCGCCTACGAGCAGTACTTC. The J gene is TRBJ2-7, the V gene TRBV5-1; 8 bases align to TRBD2. The germline gives CDR1 SGHRS, CDR2 YFSETQ. This CDR3 spans 15 amino acids. Losses at the gene ends were 4 bases for V and 2 bases for J; bases not matched to a gene: 8.

The chain links TRBV9 to TRBJ2-1, with 8 bases matching TRBD1. The length of the CDR3 is 15 residues. Trimming at V came to 3 bases and at J to 7 bases, leaving 9 bases not matched to a gene. Germline-derived CDR1 and CDR2 are SGDLS and YYNGEE. CDR3 residues: CASSALRTGRNEQFF. In DNA, the CDR3 is TGTGCCAGCAGCGCACTAAGGACAGGGCGGAATGAGCAGTTCTTC. The variable domain in full, completed from reference TRBV9 and TRBJ2-1, reads DSGVTQTPKHLITATGQRVTLRCSPRSGDLSVYWYQQSLDQGLQFLIQYYNGEERAKGNILERFSAQQFPDLHSELNLSSLELGDSALYFCASSALRTGRNEQFFGPGTRLTVL.

V and J are TRBV6-5 and TRBJ2-2, with TRBD2 matching 12 bases. Germline V gene data show CDR1 as MNHEY and CDR2 as SVGAGI. The CDR3 loop spans 15 amino acids. The junction had 6 bases not matched to a gene; V was cut back by 6 bases and J by 7 bases. The CDR3 region is CASRGTSGGHGELFF. CDR3 bases: TGTGCCAGCAGGGGCACTAGCGGGGGGCACGGGGAGCTGTTTTTT.

V usage is TRBV15 and J usage is TRBJ2-3; D remains ambiguous. Germline values: CDR1 LNHNV, CDR2 YYDKDF (reference sequence). Trimming stripped 0 bases from V and 2 bases from J, with 15 bases between. This CDR3 region has 17 residues. CDR3 nucleotide sequence: TGTGCCACCAGCAGAGACTTGTTAGGCGGAGCCACAGATACGCAGTATTTT. The encoded protein is CATSRDLLGGATDTQYF.

This chain uses TRBV2 with TRBJ2-3; TRBD2 is a possible D gene (5 bases). CDR3 length: 16 residues. CDR1 is SNHLY and CDR2 is FYNNEI in the germline V gene. V lost 2 bases and J lost 3, with 15 bases in between. The CDR3 coding sequence is TGTGCCAGCAGTGAATCTCTCTGGGGAGAAACAGATACGCAGTATTTT. Protein: CASSESLWGETDTQYF.

CDR3 protein: CASSESGTPQPQHF. The CDR3 nucleotides are TGTGCCAGCAGTGAGTCCGGGACACCTCAGCCCCAGCATTTT. The gene calls are TRBV25-1 and TRBJ1-5; D is perhaps TRBD1 (6 bases). CDR1 MGHDK and CDR2 SYGVNS come from the germline V gene. The CDR3 has 14 residues. V lost 3 bases, J lost 6 bases, and 12 bases lay in between.

The V call is TRBV5-1, the J call TRBJ1-4, with a possible D match to TRBD1 (5 bases). CDR3 length: 15 amino acids. Germline loops: CDR1 SGHRS, CDR2 YFSETQ. V lost 1 base, J lost 3 bases, and 10 bases lay in between. In DNA form, the CDR3 reads TGCGCCAGCAGCTTGAATCAGGGCTCTAATGAAAAACTGTTTTTT. Its protein is CASSLNQGSNEKLFF.

The chain couples TRBV4-2 to TRBJ1-1; a possible D gene is TRBD1 (5 bases). This CDR3 comprises 15 residues. The germline CDR1 and CDR2 sequences are LGHNA and YNFKEQ. The V end was cut by 0 bases, the J end by 3 bases, with 11 bases between. The CDR3, as DNA: TGTGCCAGCAGCCAAGACTGGGGCCGCGACACTGAAGCTTTCTTT. It yields the protein CASSQDWGRDTEAFF.

This sequence joins TRBV18 and TRBJ2-7; 8 positions match TRBD1. The J segment lost 6 bases and the V segment lost 3 bases, leaving 4 bases of the junction unmatched. Germline CDR1 and CDR2: KGHSH and LQKENI. CDR3 length: 13 residues. CDR3 in DNA: TGTGCCAGCTCACCCCAGGGGGCATCCGAGCAGTACTTC. Protein: CASSPQGASEQYF.